Sequencing of this T cell receptor beta chain was carried out in a study of CD8 T cells in ankylosing spondylitis. TCRdb redid the calling of the 5' RACE reads with MiXCR, one entry per CDR3 protein. The table has about 220,000 distinct CDR3 sequences, roughly 25% seen once. Study conclusions and caveats: Matched synovial fluid from ankylosing spondylitis patients was reported to be enriched for disease-linked clones.

In this sample, this clonotype turned up a few times. The antigen is undetermined. Germline V lookup: CDR1 MNHEY, CDR2 SVGAGI. Trimming pared 8 bases from V and 2 bases from J, leaving 10 bases between. This CDR3 contains 12 residues. Source material: blood, either unsorted or a sorted T cell fraction (not recorded which). This TCR was sampled from a male donor with ankylosing spondylitis or in good health (not recorded which). The V call is TRBV6-5, the J call TRBJ2-7; D tentatively fits TRBD1 or TRBD2 (5 bases each). The CDR3 DNA reads as TGTGCCAGCTCCAGGGACCCCTACGAGCAGTACTTC. Translating it yields CASSRDPYEQYF.